Each of the 32 T cell receptor beta chains below was sequenced from the same sample in a study of cytomegalovirus exposure and HLA in healthy donors (TCRdb year 2017). Library method: the immunoSEQ multiplex PCR assay. The multiplex PCR relied on a mix of 60 forward primers for TCR Vbeta segments and 13 reverse primers for TCR Jbeta segments. Held by TCRdb, this immuneACCESS table contains in-frame sequences only and omits some clones. Under half of the omission traces to an unresolved V gene where checked; the cause of the rest is unknown. Counted in this sample were more than 100,000 clones; 82% of them appeared once. About 8.1% of the sample is in the top ten clones. The sample taken for sequencing was PBMCs. The receptors stem from a woman in her forties or fifties in good health and CMV-seropositive.

This clone was detected a few times. In DNA form, the CDR3 reads TGTGCCAGCAGCTCCCAGACAGGCTCTAACTATGGCTACACCTTC. It encodes CASSSQTGSNYGYTF. The chain has TRBV7-2 and TRBJ1-2, with D maybe TRBD1 (6 bases). The CDR3 covers 15 residues. Trimming pared 4 bases from V and 0 bases from J, leaving 12 bases between. Germline CDR1 is SGHTA and CDR2 is FQGNSA.

The chain uses TRBV28 and TRBJ1-5; D gene ambiguous. Germline assignment: CDR1 MDHEN and CDR2 SYDVKM. V lost 1 base to trimming and J lost 3 bases, with 13 bases between them. CDR3 length equals 16 residues. CDR3 nucleotide sequence: TGTGCCAGCAGTTTATATCGGGGATCGATCAATCAGCCCCAGCATTTT. This encodes CASSLYRGSINQPQHF.

Note on this clone: Germline is not matched at one junction end, which may reflect a read error. This sequence joins TRBV19 and TRBJ2-2; 12 bases are shared with TRBD1. Germline-derived CDR1 and CDR2 are LNHDA and SQIVND (reference sequence). The CDR3 extends over 18 amino acids. The CDR3 nucleotides are TGTGCCAGTAGTATGTTGTGGGACAGGGGGCGCGTAACCGAGGAGCTGTTTTTT. Residues: CASSMLWDRGRVTEELFF.

V and J are TRBV30 and TRBJ1-2, with D perhaps matching TRBD1 (6 bases). Germline loops: CDR1 GTSNPN, CDR2 SVGIG (reference sequence). The V and J ends lost 3 bases and 7 bases respectively, with 21 bases between them. This CDR3 has 15 residues. The CDR3 sequence: CAWRDRGRGIVGYTF. The CDR3 DNA is TGTGCCTGGAGGGACCGGGGCAGGGGAATTGTTGGCTACACCTTC.

The chain employs TRBV7-2 and TRBJ2-5; 8 positions match TRBD1. Germline-derived CDR1 and CDR2 are SGHTA and FQGNSA. J lost 5 bases, V lost 0 bases, and 2 bases had no gene match. This CDR3 comprises 14 residues. CDR3 DNA sequence: TGTGCCAGCAGCTTAGCAACAGGGGGGGAGACCCAGTACTTC. Protein product: CASSLATGGETQYF.

The chain is built from TRBV28 and TRBJ2-7, with D possibly being TRBD1 (6 bases). The V end was cut by 6 bases, the J end by 1 base, with 13 bases between. This CDR3 has 14 amino acids. CDR1 and CDR2 from the germline V gene are MDHEN and SYDVKM. CDR3 region: CASRSFGQSYEQYF. The DNA of the CDR3 is TGTGCCAGCAGATCCTTTGGACAGTCCTACGAGCAGTACTTC.

V and J are TRBV5-8 and TRBJ2-7; possibly TRBD1 for D (6 bases). This CDR3 comprises 16 residues. The germline CDR1 and CDR2 sequences are SGHTS and YDEGEE. V lost 4 bases, J lost 5 bases, and 22 bases lay in between. DNA for the CDR3: TGTGCCAGCAGCCCAAATCGCAGGGGCGGCCTCCACGAGCAGTACTTC. Translating gives CASSPNRRGGLHEQYF. Complete variable domain (other parts from reference TRBV5-8 and TRBJ2-7): EAGVTQSPTHLIKTRGQQATLRCSPISGHTSVYWYQQALGLGLQFLLWYDEGEERNRGNFPPRFSGRQFPNYSSELNVNALELEDSALYLCASSPNRRGGLHEQYFGPGTRLTVT.

The V call is TRBV2, the J call TRBJ2-6; no clear D. Trimming cost V 3 bases and J 1 base, with 13 bases left between them. The CDR3 sequence is 17 residues long. CDR1 is SNHLY, CDR2 FYNNEI, per germline. The CDR3 bases are TGTGCCAGCAGTGATGCCAGGATATTATCTGGGGCCAACGTCCTGACTTTC. It yields the protein CASSDARILSGANVLTF.

The V and J genes are TRBV25-1 and TRBJ1-1; 9 bases match TRBD1. Germline CDR1 is MGHDK and CDR2 is SYGVNS. CDR3 size: 15 residues. Trimming cost V 5 bases and J 3 bases; bases outside gene matches: 7. CDR3 region: CASSPGQGFDTEAFF. DNA for the CDR3: TGTGCCAGCAGTCCGGGACAGGGTTTCGACACTGAAGCTTTCTTT.

The chain has TRBV28 and TRBJ2-7; no definite D call. Germline V gene lookup returns CDR1 MDHEN and CDR2 SYDVKM. This CDR3 region has 16 residues. V lost 6 bases and J lost 4, with 22 bases in between. CDR3 sequence (DNA): TGTGCCAGCAGCCGAGCCGACACCTTAAAAATATACGAGCAGTACTTC. Residues: CASSRADTLKIYEQYF.

This sequence joins TRBV19 and TRBJ1-2, with a tentative D call TRBD1 (5 bases). The CDR3 is 14 residues long. CDR1 is LNHDA, CDR2 SQIVND, per germline (reference sequence). The germline V and J ends were trimmed by 3 bases and 5 bases, with 13 bases remaining between them. CDR3 sequence reads: CASSIRGGTYGYTF. CDR3 DNA sequence: TGTGCCAGTAGTATCCGGGGCGGGACTTATGGCTACACCTTC.

Written as DNA, the CDR3 is TGCGCCAGCAGCCCGGGAGGACTAGCGGGAGGGCAAGATACGCAGTATTTT. It encodes CASSPGGLAGGQDTQYF. The J gene is TRBJ2-3, the V gene TRBV5-1; 15 bases fit TRBD2. The CDR3 contains 17 residues. Germline V gene lookup returns CDR1 SGHRS and CDR2 YFSETQ. J was trimmed by 5 bases and V by 4 bases; bases with no gene match: 8.

This clone showed up just once. CDR3 nucleotides: TGTGCCATCAGTGAGTCTCCGGGAGGACAGTACAATGAGCAGTTCTTC. Protein product: CAISESPGGQYNEQFF. The V call is TRBV10-3, the J call TRBJ2-1; TRBD2 might be the D (7 bases). Trimming stripped 0 bases from V and 4 bases from J, with 13 bases between. Germline V lookup: CDR1 ENHRY, CDR2 SYGVKD. This CDR3 is 16 amino acids long.

This chain connects TRBV29-1 to TRBJ2-1, with 13 bases identical to TRBD2. With 7 bases clipped from V and 0 bases from J, the junction kept 12 bases outside the gene matches. CDR3 length: 18 residues. Germline lookup yields CDR1 SQVTM and CDR2 ANQGSEA. This CDR3 reads CSAALAGGDLGSYNEQFF. CDR3 nucleotides: TGCAGCGCCGCACTAGCGGGAGGGGACTTGGGCTCCTACAATGAGCAGTTCTTC.

This clone has more than one count but fewer than ten. The CDR3 sequence is CASSPHRLAGPSFSYNEQFF. DNA of the CDR3: TGCGCCAGCAGTCCACACAGACTAGCGGGCCCATCTTTCTCCTACAATGAGCAGTTCTTC. The chain recombines TRBV23-1 with TRBJ2-1, with TRBD2 identical over 10 bases. TRBV23-1 is placed among ORFs of uncertain function. CDR3 length: 20 amino acids. Trimming took 4 bases from V and 0 from J; bases not matched to a gene: 15.

Turning to this clone: An end of the junction does not agree with germline; a read error may underlie this. The CDR3 region has the DNA TGTGCCAGCAGCTTAGGACATCCTGATGGAACCTATGGCTACACCTTT. It encodes CASSLGHPDGTYGYTF. The chain is built from TRBV5-6 and TRBJ1-2, with a tentative D call TRBD1 (5 bases). Per the germline V gene, CDR1 is SGHDT and CDR2 is YYEEEE. CDR3 size: 16 residues.

This clone came up a few times. The chain uses TRBV10-1 and TRBJ2-1, with 9 bases lining up with TRBD2. V was clipped by 2 bases and J by 8 bases; unmatched bases: 7. CDR3 length equals 15 residues. Germline assignment: CDR1 WNHNN and CDR2 SYGVQD (reference sequence). Here the CDR3 reads CASSEGSGSFDEQFF. As DNA, the CDR3 is TGCGCCAGCAGTGAGGGTAGCGGGAGTTTTGATGAGCAGTTCTTC.

The gene calls are TRBV6-4 and TRBJ2-2; TRBD1 aligns across 11 bases. Germline V gives CDR1 MRHNA, CDR2 SNTAGT. This CDR3 is built from 16 residues. Trimming removed 2 bases from V and 7 bases from J; junction bases left unmatched: 6. The DNA for the CDR3 is TGTGCCAGCAGTGACAGCGGACAGGGGGCTGTCGGGGAGCTGTTTTTT. Its translation: CASSDSGQGAVGELFF.

This chain uses TRBV29-1 with TRBJ2-3; TRBD1 matches 7 bases. Trimming at V came to 8 bases and at J to 6 bases, leaving 8 bases not matched to a gene. Germline loops: CDR1 SQVTM, CDR2 ANQGSEA. The CDR3 is made up of 12 amino acids. The CDR3 sequence is CSMNPGGDTQYF. The CDR3 nucleotides read TGCAGCATGAACCCAGGGGGTGATACGCAGTATTTT.

The rearrangement links TRBV5-4 to TRBJ2-7; maybe TRBD1 (5 bases). Germline-derived CDR1 and CDR2 are SGHNT and YYREEE (reference sequence). The CDR3 has 15 residues. V shed 0 bases and J shed 4 bases, with 14 bases lying between them. The CDR3 DNA follows: TGTGCCAGCAGCTTGGCAGGGCAGGTGCGGTACGAGCAGTACTTC. It encodes CASSLAGQVRYEQYF.

V gene TRBV6-5 combines with J gene TRBJ2-3; D unclear. In germline, CDR1 is MNHEY, CDR2 SVGAGI. V was trimmed by 2 bases and J by 0 bases, leaving 6 bases between them. The CDR3 runs 14 residues. The CDR3 spells CASSYGGSTDTQYF. The CDR3 DNA reads TGTGCCAGCAGTTACGGTGGCAGCACAGATACGCAGTATTTT.

The sample holds a few counts of this clone. This chain joins TRBV19 and TRBJ1-1, with TRBD1 matching 7 bases. The V gene end was trimmed by 7 bases and the J gene end by 4 bases; junction bases not matched to a gene: 6. CDR1 and CDR2 (germline): LNHDA, SQIVND (reference sequence). This CDR3 is built from 13 residues. The CDR3: CASKRQGRTEAFF. CDR3 sequence (DNA): TGTGCCAGTAAAAGACAGGGTCGCACTGAAGCTTTCTTT. The entire variable domain, with the rest obtained from reference TRBV19 and TRBJ1-1, is as follows: DGGITQSPKYLFRKEGQNVTLSCEQNLNHDAMYWYRQDPGQGLRLIYYSQIVNDFQKGDIAEGYSVSREKKESFPLTVTSAQKNPTAFYLCASKRQGRTEAFFGQGTRLTVV.

This chain connects TRBV20-1 to TRBJ1-1; 7 bases are shared with TRBD1. CDR3 length equals 11 residues. Germline CDR1 reads DFQATT; CDR2 reads SNEGSKA (reference sequence). The CDR3 region is CRGQWNTEAFF. Here the CDR3 DNA reads TGCAGGGGACAGTGGAACACTGAAGCTTTCTTT.

The chain employs TRBV6-5 and TRBJ1-1, with D possibly TRBD1 on 5 matching bases. Germline V lookup: CDR1 MNHEY, CDR2 SVGAGI. The CDR3 length is 12 residues. V dropped 10 bases and J dropped 2 bases, with 11 bases sitting between them. The CDR3 here is CATRGGNTEAFF. CDR3 bases: TGTGCCACGCGGGGGGGTAACACTGAAGCTTTCTTT.

The V call is TRBV10-3, the J call TRBJ1-5, with D hard to call. The CDR3 extends over 14 amino acids. Germline V CDR1 and CDR2: ENHRY, SYGVKD. With 10 bases removed from V and 6 bases from J, the gap between germline ends came to 19 bases. CDR3 amino acids: CATRLEGSSQPQHF. The CDR3 nucleotides are TGTGCCACCAGACTAGAGGGTTCGAGTCAGCCCCAGCATTTT.

The V gene is TRBV5-4, the J gene TRBJ1-1; no firm D call. V lost 1 base and J 1 base, leaving 8 bases between the germline ends. The V gene's germline CDR1 is SGHNT and CDR2 YYREEE (reference sequence). The CDR3 runs 14 residues. CDR3 loop: CASSLRAGNTEAFF. In nucleotides, the CDR3 is TGTGCCAGCAGCTTGCGGGCGGGGAACACTGAAGCTTTCTTT.

The chain couples TRBV15 to TRBJ1-2; the match to TRBD1 covers 7 bases. J gave up 0 bases and V 3 bases, and 7 bases lay outside the gene matches. The length of the CDR3 is 16 residues. Germline V gene sequence: CDR1 LNHNV, CDR2 YYDKDF (reference sequence). CDR3 DNA sequence: TGTGCCACCAGCAGCCTCGGGACAGCCTCTAACTATGGCTACACCTTC. It yields the protein CATSSLGTASNYGYTF.

The V gene is TRBV27, the J gene TRBJ2-1; D is unresolved. Germline V gene data show CDR1 as MNHEY and CDR2 as SMNVEV (reference sequence). The germline V and J ends were trimmed by 2 bases and 7 bases, with 12 bases remaining between them. The CDR3 totals 14 residues. The chain's CDR3 is CASSLRPGLNEQFF. As DNA, the CDR3 is TGTGCCAGCAGTTTACGTCCAGGTCTAAATGAGCAGTTCTTC.

The chain joins TRBV11-2 to TRBJ1-1; 8 bases fit TRBD1. CDR3 length equals 15 residues. With V trimmed by 3 bases and J by 3 bases, 6 bases remained unmatched. The germline V gene encodes CDR1 SGHAT and CDR2 FQNNGV. The CDR3 loop is CASSFGQGGDTEAFF. The CDR3 nucleotides are TGTGCCAGCAGCTTCGGACAGGGAGGGGACACTGAAGCTTTCTTT.

V gene TRBV28 combines with J gene TRBJ1-2, with D maybe TRBD1 (5 bases). This CDR3 is built from 16 residues. V lost 10 bases, J lost 4 bases, and 25 bases lay in between. Germline CDR1 reads MDHEN; CDR2 reads SYDVKM. As DNA, the CDR3 is TGTGCCATCCCAGAAGGGCCAGGGATCAAGGGCTATGGCTACACCTTC. Residues: CAIPEGPGIKGYGYTF.

The V gene is TRBV2, the J gene TRBJ1-1, with D perhaps matching TRBD1 (5 bases). The CDR3 loop spans 13 amino acids. The germline gives CDR1 SNHLY, CDR2 FYNNEI. V was shortened by 6 bases and J by 3 bases, with 11 bases between the two germline ends. The CDR3 loop reads CASRQEPDTEAFF. CDR3 in DNA: TGTGCCAGCAGACAGGAGCCGGACACTGAAGCTTTCTTT.

The sample holds a few counts of this clone. The chain joins TRBV11-2 to TRBJ2-2; TRBD2 agrees at 8 bases. The V segment lost 1 base and the J segment 8 bases; nucleotides outside the gene matches: 12. Germline V CDR1 and CDR2: SGHAT, FQNNGV. CDR3 size: 17 residues. The CDR3 DNA follows: TGTGCCAGCAGCTTAGTGACGGGAGGGGGTCTCGATGGGGAGCTGTTTTTT. Amino acid sequence: CASSLVTGGGLDGELFF.